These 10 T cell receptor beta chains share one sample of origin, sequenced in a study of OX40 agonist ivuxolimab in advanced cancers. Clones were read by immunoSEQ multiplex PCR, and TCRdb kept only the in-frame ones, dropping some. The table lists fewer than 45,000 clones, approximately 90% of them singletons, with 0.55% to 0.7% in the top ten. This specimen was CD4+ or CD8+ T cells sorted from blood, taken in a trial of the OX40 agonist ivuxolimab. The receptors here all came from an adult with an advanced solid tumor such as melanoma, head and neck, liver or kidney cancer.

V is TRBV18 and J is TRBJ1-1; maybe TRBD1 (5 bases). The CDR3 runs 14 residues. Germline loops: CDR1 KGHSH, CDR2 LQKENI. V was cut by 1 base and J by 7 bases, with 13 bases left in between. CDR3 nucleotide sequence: TGTGCCAGCTCACCACTTCCAGGGCAAAGTGAAGCTTTCTTT. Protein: CASSPLPGQSEAFF.

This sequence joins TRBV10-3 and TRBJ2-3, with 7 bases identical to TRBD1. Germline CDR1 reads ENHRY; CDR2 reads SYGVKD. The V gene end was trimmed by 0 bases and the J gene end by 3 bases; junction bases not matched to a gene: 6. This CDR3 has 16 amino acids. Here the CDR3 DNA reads TGTGCCATCAGTGAGTCAAGAGGGGGCCCGACAGATACGCAGTATTTT. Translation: CAISESRGGPTDTQYF.

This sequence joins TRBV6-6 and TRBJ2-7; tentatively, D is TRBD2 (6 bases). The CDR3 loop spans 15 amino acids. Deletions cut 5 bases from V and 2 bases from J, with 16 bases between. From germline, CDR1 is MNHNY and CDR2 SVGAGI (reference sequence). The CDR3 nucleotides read TGTGCCAGCAGTACTAGTGGGGGGAACCCCTACGAGCAGTACTTC. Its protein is CASSTSGGNPYEQYF.

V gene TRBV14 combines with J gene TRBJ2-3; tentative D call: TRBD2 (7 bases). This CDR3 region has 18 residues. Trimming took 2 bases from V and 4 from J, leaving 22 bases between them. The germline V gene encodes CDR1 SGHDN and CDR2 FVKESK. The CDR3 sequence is CASSQPPSGGAVADTQYF. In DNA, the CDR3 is TGTGCCAGCAGCCAACCCCCTAGTGGGGGGGCCGTGGCAGATACGCAGTATTTT.

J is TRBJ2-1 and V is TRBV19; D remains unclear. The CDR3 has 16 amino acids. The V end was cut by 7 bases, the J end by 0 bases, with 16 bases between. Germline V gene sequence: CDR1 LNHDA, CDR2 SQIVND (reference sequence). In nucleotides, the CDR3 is TGTGCCAGTAACCCGGACGGCCCTAGCTCCTACAATGAGCAGTTCTTC. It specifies CASNPDGPSSYNEQFF.

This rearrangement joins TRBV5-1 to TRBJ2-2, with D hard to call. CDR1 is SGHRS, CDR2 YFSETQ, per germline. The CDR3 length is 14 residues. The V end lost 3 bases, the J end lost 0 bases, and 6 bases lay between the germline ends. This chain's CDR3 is CASSSSSNTGELFF. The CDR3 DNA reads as TGCGCCAGCAGCTCATCTTCGAACACCGGGGAGCTGTTTTTT.

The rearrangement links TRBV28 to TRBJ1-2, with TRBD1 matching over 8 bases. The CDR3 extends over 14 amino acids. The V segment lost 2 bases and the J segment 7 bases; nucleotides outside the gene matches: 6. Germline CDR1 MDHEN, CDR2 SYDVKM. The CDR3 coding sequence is TGTGCCAGCAGTTTAACTGACAGGGGTGGTGGCTACACCTTC. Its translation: CASSLTDRGGGYTF.

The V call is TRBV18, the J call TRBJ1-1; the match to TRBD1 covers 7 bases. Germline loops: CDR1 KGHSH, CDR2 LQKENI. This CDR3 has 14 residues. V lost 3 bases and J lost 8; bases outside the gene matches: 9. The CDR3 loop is CASSPGGGSAEAFF. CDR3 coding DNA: TGTGCCAGCTCACCTGGAGGGGGCTCAGCAGAAGCTTTCTTT.

The CDR3 reads CATRRSGGADTQYF. CDR3 nucleotide sequence: TGTGCCACCCGGCGAAGCGGGGGGGCTGATACGCAGTATTTT. This chain links TRBV25-1 with TRBJ2-3; 10 bases agree with TRBD2. Germline V gene sequence: CDR1 MGHDK, CDR2 SYGVNS. With 10 bases clipped from V and 6 bases from J, the junction kept 10 bases outside the gene matches. CDR3 length: 14 amino acids.

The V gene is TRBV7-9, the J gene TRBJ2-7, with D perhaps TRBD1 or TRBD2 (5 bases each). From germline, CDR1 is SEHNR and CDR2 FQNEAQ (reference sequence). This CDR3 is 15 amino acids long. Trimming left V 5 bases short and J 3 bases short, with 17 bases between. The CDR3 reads CASSRPDMGDYEQYF. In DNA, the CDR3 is TGTGCCAGCAGCCGACCCGACATGGGGGACTACGAGCAGTACTTC.